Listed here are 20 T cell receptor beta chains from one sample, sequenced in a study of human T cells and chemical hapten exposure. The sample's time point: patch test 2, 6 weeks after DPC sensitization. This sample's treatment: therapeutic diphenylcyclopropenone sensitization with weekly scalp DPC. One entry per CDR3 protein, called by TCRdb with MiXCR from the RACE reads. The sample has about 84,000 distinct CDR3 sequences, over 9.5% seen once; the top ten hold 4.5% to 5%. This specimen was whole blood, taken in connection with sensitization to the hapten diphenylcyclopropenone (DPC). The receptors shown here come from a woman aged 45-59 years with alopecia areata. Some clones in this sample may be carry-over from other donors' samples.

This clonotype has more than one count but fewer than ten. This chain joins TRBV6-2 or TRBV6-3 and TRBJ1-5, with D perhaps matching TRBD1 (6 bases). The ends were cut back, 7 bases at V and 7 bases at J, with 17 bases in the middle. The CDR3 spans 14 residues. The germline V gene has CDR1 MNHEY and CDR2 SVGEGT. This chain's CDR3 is CASTRGGRGQPQHF. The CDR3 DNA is TGTGCCAGCACGCGAGGGGGAAGAGGGCAGCCCCAGCATTTT.

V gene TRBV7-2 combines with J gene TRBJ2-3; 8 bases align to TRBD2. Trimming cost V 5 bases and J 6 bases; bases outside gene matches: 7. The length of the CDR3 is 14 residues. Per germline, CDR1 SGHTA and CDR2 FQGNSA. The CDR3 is CASSRSAGADTQYF. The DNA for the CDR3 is TGTGCCAGCAGCCGGTCAGCGGGAGCGGATACGCAGTATTTT.

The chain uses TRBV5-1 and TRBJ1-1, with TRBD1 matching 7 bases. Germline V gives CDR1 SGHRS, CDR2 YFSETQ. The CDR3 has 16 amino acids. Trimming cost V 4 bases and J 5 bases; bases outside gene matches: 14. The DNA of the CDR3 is TGCGCCAGCAGCAATAATTTAGACAGGGCGCGGACTGAAGCTTTCTTT. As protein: CASSNNLDRARTEAFF.

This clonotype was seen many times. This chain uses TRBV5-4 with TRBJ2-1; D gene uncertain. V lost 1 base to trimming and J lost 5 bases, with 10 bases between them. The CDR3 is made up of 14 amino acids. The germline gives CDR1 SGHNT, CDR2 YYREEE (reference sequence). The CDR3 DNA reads TGTGCCAGCAGCTTGTGGGCCGCTGACAATGAGCAGTTCTTC. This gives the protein CASSLWAADNEQFF.

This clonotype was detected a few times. The CDR3 reads CASRRRETQYF. The CDR3 DNA reads TGTGCCAGCCGGAGGCGAGAGACCCAGTACTTC. The V gene is TRBV12-3 or TRBV12-4, the J gene TRBJ2-5; TRBD2 is a possible D gene (5 bases). This CDR3 is built from 11 residues. V gave up 8 bases and J gave up 4 bases, with 8 bases separating them.

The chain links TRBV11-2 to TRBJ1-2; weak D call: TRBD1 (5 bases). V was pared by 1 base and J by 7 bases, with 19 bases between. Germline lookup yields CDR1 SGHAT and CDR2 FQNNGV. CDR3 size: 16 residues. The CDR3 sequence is CASSLGRGGIDFGYTF. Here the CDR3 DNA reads TGTGCCAGCAGCTTAGGCCGGGGGGGTATCGACTTTGGCTACACCTTC.

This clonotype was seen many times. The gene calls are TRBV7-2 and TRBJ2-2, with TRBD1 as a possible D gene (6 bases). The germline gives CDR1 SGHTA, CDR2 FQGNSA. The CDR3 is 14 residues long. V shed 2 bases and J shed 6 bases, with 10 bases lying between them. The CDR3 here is CASSLSRGSGELFF. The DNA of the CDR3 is TGTGCCAGCAGCTTATCCAGGGGATCCGGGGAGCTGTTTTTT.

CDR3 protein: CASSLAPGGHQETQYF. The CDR3 coding sequence is TGTGCCAGCAGCTTGGCGCCAGGGGGGCATCAAGAGACCCAGTACTTC. The V gene is TRBV5-5, the J gene TRBJ2-5; D perhaps matches TRBD1 (7 bases). This CDR3 has 16 residues. The V and J ends lost 0 bases and 2 bases respectively, with 14 bases between them. The V gene's germline CDR1 is SGHKS and CDR2 YYEKEE (reference sequence).

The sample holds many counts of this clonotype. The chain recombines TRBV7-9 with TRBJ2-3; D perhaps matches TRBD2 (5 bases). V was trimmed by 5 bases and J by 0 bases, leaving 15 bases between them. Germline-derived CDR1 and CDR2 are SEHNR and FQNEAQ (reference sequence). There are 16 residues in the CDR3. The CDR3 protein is CASSISASLSTDTQYF. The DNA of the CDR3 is TGTGCCAGCAGCATTAGTGCTAGCCTAAGCACAGATACGCAGTATTTT.

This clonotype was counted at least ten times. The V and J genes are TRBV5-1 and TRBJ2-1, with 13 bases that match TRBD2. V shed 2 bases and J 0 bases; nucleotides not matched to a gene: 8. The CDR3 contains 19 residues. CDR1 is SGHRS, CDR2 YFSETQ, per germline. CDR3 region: CASSFRGTSGMSSYNEQFF. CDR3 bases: TGCGCCAGCAGCTTTCGAGGGACTAGCGGGATGAGCTCCTACAATGAGCAGTTCTTC.

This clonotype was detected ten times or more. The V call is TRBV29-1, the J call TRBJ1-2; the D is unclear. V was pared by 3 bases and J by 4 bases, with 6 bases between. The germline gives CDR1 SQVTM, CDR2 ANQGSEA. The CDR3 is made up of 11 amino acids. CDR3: CSVEESYGYTF. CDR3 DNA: TGCAGCGTTGAGGAGTCCTATGGCTACACCTTC.

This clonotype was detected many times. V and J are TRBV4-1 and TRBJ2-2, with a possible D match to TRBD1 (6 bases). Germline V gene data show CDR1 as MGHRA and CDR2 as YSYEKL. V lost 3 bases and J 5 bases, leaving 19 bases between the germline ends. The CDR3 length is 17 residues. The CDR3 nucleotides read TGCGCCAGCAGCCAGGGGGCGATCGGTCTGGGGACCGGGGAGCTGTTTTTT. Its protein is CASSQGAIGLGTGELFF.

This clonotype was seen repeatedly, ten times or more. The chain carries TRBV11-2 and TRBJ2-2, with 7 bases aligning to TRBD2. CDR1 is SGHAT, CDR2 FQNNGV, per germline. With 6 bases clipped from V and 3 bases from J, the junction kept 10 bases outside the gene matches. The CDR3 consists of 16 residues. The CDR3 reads CASRMVREAYTGELFF. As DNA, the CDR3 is TGTGCCAGCAGGATGGTACGGGAGGCGTACACCGGGGAGCTGTTTTTT. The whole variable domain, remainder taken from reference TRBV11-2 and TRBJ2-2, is EAGVAQSPRYKIIEKRQSVAFWCNPISGHATLYWYQQILGQGPKLLIQFQNNGVVDDSQLPKDRFSAERLKGVDSTLKIQPAKLEDSAVYLCASRMVREAYTGELFFGEGSRLTVL.

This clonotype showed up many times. The CDR3: CASSVGGLVPYNEQFF. CDR3 DNA sequence: TGTGCCAGCAGCGTTGGGGGACTAGTCCCTTACAATGAGCAGTTCTTC. The chain links TRBV9 to TRBJ2-1; 8 nucleotides line up with TRBD2. Germline V CDR1 and CDR2: SGDLS, YYNGEE. This CDR3 comprises 16 residues. V lost 2 bases and J lost 4; bases outside the gene matches: 8.

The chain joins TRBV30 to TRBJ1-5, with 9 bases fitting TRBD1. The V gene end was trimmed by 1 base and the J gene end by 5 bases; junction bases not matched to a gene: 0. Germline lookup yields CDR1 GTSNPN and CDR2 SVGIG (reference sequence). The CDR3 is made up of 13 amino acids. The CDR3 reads CAWSGDRDQPQHF. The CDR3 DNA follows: TGTGCCTGGAGTGGGGACAGGGATCAGCCCCAGCATTTT.

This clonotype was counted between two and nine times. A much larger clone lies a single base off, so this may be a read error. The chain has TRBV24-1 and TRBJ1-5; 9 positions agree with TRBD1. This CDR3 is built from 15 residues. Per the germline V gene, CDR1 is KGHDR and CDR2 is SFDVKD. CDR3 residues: CATNDGTGSNQPQHF. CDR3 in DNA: TGTGCCACCAATGATGGGACAGGGAGCAATCAGCCCCAGCATTTT.

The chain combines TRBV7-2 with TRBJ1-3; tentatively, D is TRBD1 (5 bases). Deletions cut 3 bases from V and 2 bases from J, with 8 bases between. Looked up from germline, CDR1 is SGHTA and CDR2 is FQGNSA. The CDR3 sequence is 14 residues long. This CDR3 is CASSLAGAGNTIYF. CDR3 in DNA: TGTGCCAGCAGCTTGGCGGGGGCTGGAAACACCATATATTTT.

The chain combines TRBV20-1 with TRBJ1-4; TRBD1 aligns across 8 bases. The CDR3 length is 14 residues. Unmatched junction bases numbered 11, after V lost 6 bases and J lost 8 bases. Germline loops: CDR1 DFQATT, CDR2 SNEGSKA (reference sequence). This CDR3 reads CSAYGTGGLEKLFF. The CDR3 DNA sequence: TGCAGTGCGTACGGGACAGGTGGGCTGGAAAAACTGTTTTTT.

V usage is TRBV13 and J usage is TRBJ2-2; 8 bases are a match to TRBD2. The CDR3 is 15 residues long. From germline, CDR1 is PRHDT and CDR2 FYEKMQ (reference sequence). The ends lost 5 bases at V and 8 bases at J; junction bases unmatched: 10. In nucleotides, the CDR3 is TGTGCCAGCAGCCCCGCCAGCGGGAGCGGGGGGGAGCTGTTTTTT. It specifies CASSPASGSGGELFF.

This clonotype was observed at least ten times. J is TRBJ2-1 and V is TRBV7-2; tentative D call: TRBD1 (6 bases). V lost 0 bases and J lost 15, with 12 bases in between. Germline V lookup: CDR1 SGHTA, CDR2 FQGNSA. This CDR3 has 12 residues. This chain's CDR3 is CASSLAGQGLFF. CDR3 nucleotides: TGTGCCAGCAGCTTAGCCGGTCAGGGGTTGTTCTTC.